These 18 T cell receptor beta chains came from one sample sequenced in a study of Graves' ophthalmopathy and Graves' hyperthyroidism. As the template, RNA transcripts were used to amplify TCR beta CDR3 regions. HTBI primers were employed in first-round RT-PCR, then a second-round multiplex PCR followed. TCRdb itself ran the multiplex PCR reads through MiXCR, one entry per CDR3 protein. The data contain around 1,000,000 distinct CDR3 sequences, roughly 35% of them singletons. Sequences were obtained from peripheral blood or thyroid tissue (not recorded which). Source of these receptors: an adult man with Graves' hyperthyroidism.

In the case of this clonotype: A much larger clone sits a single nucleotide away, making a read error possible. This chain connects TRBV7-2 to TRBJ2-2; no definite D call. This CDR3 region has 14 residues. Between the trimmed V and J ends, which lost 1 base and 4 bases, there was a span of 7 bases. Per the germline V gene, CDR1 is SGHTA and CDR2 is FQGNSA. DNA of the CDR3: TGTGCCAGCAGCTTAGTGACCTGCACCGGGGAGCTGTTTTTT. Amino acid sequence: CASSLVTCTGELFF.

Comment on this clonotype: A read error may produce the germline difference seen at one junction end. The chain combines TRBV11-2 with TRBJ2-7; D gene ambiguous. This CDR3 is 14 amino acids long. In germline, CDR1 is SGHAT, CDR2 FQNNGV. This CDR3 reads CASSPLGSSDEQYF. The CDR3 coding sequence is TGTGCCAGCAGCCCCCTGGGGTCCTCCGACGAGCAGTACTTC.

In the case of this clonotype: Mismatch with germline at one junction end may stem from a read error. The rearrangement links TRBV5-1 to TRBJ1-1; 10 bases are a match to TRBD1. Germline V gene data show CDR1 as SGHRS and CDR2 as YFSETQ. CDR3 length: 15 residues. The CDR3 protein is CASSLTGGMNTEASF. CDR3 coding DNA: TGTGCCAGCAGCTTGACAGGGGGCATGAACACTGAAGCTTCCTTT. The full variable domain, with the rest looked up from reference TRBV5-1 and TRBJ1-1, is KAGVTQTPRYLIKTRGQQVTLSCSPISGHRSVSWYQQTPGQGLQFLFEYFSETQRNKGNFPGRFSGRQFSNSRSEMNVSTLELGDSALYLCASSLTGGMNTEASFGQGTRLTVV.

As for this clonotype: This likely comes from a read error, as the CDR3 has no conserved phenylalanine or tryptophan at its end. It is unclear where the CDR3 begins or ends on the DNA, so no DNA is shown, and the CDR3 is as TCRdb lists it. CDR3 amino acids: CASSLGQPP. The V and J genes are TRBV7-9 and TRBJ1-4; the D segment call TRBD1 is taken from the table without a DNA check. From germline, CDR1 is SEHNR and CDR2 FQNEAQ (reference sequence). The CDR3 length is 9 residues, termini included.

This CDR3 is CASSYSIDGGSYEQYF. The CDR3 region has the DNA TGTGCCAGCAGTTACTCGATCGACGGGGGCTCCTACGAGCAGTACTTC. V and J are TRBV9 and TRBJ2-7; D perhaps matches TRBD2 (6 bases). The V end was cut by 5 bases, the J end by 0 bases, with 18 bases between. The CDR3 consists of 16 residues. Per the germline V gene, CDR1 is SGDLS and CDR2 is YYNGEE.

This sequence joins TRBV10-3 and TRBJ1-1; D is undetermined. This CDR3 region has 15 residues. Germline-derived CDR1 and CDR2 are ENHRY and SYGVKD. Trimming shortened V by 4 bases and J by 0 bases, and 12 bases separated the two germline ends. The CDR3 spells CAISVKGNLNTEAFF. CDR3 bases: TGTGCCATCAGTGTAAAGGGAAACCTGAACACTGAAGCTTTCTTT.

This clonotype was counted many times. The chain recombines TRBV29-1 with TRBJ2-5; D possibly matches TRBD1 or TRBD2 (5 bases each). CDR1 and CDR2 from the germline V gene are SQVTM and ANQGSEA. This CDR3 spans 13 amino acids. The germline V and J ends were trimmed by 5 bases and 4 bases, with 14 bases remaining between them. The CDR3 coding sequence is TGCAGCGTTATGGGGACCCTCGTAGAGACCCAGTACTTC. Amino acids: CSVMGTLVETQYF.

The rearrangement links TRBV29-1 to TRBJ2-7; 8 nucleotides align to TRBD1. V was clipped by 2 bases and J by 7 bases; unmatched bases: 10. CDR3 size: 14 residues. In germline, CDR1 is SQVTM, CDR2 ANQGSEA. The CDR3 reads CSVEPGQASREQYF. Here the CDR3 DNA reads TGCAGCGTTGAACCGGGACAGGCGTCTCGGGAGCAGTACTTC.

Notes on this clonotype: One junction end does not reproduce the germline sequence, and a read error may be involved. This rearrangement joins TRBV10-3 to TRBJ1-5; D remains ambiguous. This CDR3 is 14 amino acids long. The germline V gene has CDR1 ENHRY and CDR2 SYGVKD. CDR3 loop: CASSESLGNQPQHF. The DNA of the CDR3 is TGTGCCAGCAGTGAGTCATTGGGGAATCAGCCCCAGCATTTT.

This clonotype was counted many times. The rearrangement joins TRBV13 to TRBJ1-3, with 12 bases aligning to TRBD1. The CDR3 is made up of 15 amino acids. With V trimmed by 3 bases and J by 5 bases, 2 bases remained unmatched. CDR1 PRHDT and CDR2 FYEKMQ come from the germline V gene (reference sequence). CDR3 nucleotide sequence: TGTGCCAGCAGCTTTGGGACAGGGGGCCGAAACACCATATATTTT. It is translated as CASSFGTGGRNTIYF.

This clonotype was found a few times. The chain recombines TRBV12-3 or TRBV12-4 with TRBJ2-7; maybe TRBD1 (6 bases). V dropped 6 bases and J dropped 2 bases, with 11 bases sitting between them. The CDR3 length is 13 residues. The CDR3, as DNA: TGTGCCAGCAGAGGACAGCGAGCCTACGAGCAGTACTTC. This gives the protein CASRGQRAYEQYF.

The genes are TRBV20-1 and TRBJ2-5, with 10 bases aligning to TRBD2. This CDR3 region has 15 residues. CDR1 and CDR2 from the germline V gene are DFQATT and SNEGSKA (reference sequence). As DNA, the CDR3 is TGCAGCACCCTCGGTCTAGCGGGGGACGGGGAGACCCAGTACTTC. Residues: CSTLGLAGDGETQYF.

The chain is built from TRBV27 and TRBJ1-1, with D perhaps TRBD1 (6 bases). Trimming removed 9 bases at V and 4 bases at J, with 18 bases between. This CDR3 contains 14 residues. Germline lookup yields CDR1 MNHEY and CDR2 SMNVEV (reference sequence). The CDR3 nucleotides are TGTGCCAGTACAAACAGGGAAAGTTCCACTGAAGCTTTCTTT. It specifies CASTNRESSTEAFF.

This clonotype showed up many times. The rearrangement uses TRBV19 and TRBJ2-6; 13 positions agree with TRBD2. Germline V gene lookup returns CDR1 LNHDA and CDR2 SQIVND (reference sequence). This CDR3 is 17 amino acids long. The ends lost 9 bases at V and 3 bases at J; junction bases unmatched: 8. In DNA, the CDR3 is TGTGCCAGGATAGCGGGGACTAGCGGGGTTGGGGCCAACGTCCTGACTTTC. It translates to CARIAGTSGVGANVLTF.

This chain joins TRBV6-5 and TRBJ1-1; 8 bases agree with TRBD1. Germline V gene data show CDR1 as MNHEY and CDR2 as SVGAGI. Trimming at V came to 5 bases and at J to 7 bases, leaving 9 bases not matched to a gene. The CDR3 is made up of 14 amino acids. Here the CDR3 DNA reads TGTGCCAGCAGTGCAAGCCGGACAGGGATTGAAGCTTTCTTT. This sequence encodes CASSASRTGIEAFF.

In its sample, this clonotype was seen many times. The chain employs TRBV2 and TRBJ2-7, with TRBD2 matching 7 bases. The germline V gene encodes CDR1 SNHLY and CDR2 FYNNEI. V shed 7 bases and J 2 bases; nucleotides not matched to a gene: 11. The length of the CDR3 is 15 residues. The CDR3 region has the DNA TGTGCCAGCAATGGCGGGAGAGGTCCCCCCTACGAGCAGTACTTC. Protein product: CASNGGRGPPYEQYF.

There are a few counts of this clonotype. A read error may account for a junction end that differs from germline. The CDR3 nucleotides read TGTGCCAGCAGTTACTCCCGGGGGGGTAGCAATCAGCCCCAGCATTTT. Its translation: CASSYSRGGSNQPQHF. V gene TRBV10-3 combines with J gene TRBJ1-5; possible D gene TRBD1, 5 bases. The CDR3 totals 16 residues. Germline loops: CDR1 ENHRY, CDR2 SYGVKD.

This clonotype came up many times. The chain is built from TRBV20-1 and TRBJ2-5; 9 bases align to TRBD1. The ends lost 5 bases at V and 5 bases at J; junction bases unmatched: 6. CDR3 length equals 13 residues. Germline V lookup: CDR1 DFQATT, CDR2 SNEGSKA (reference sequence). The CDR3, as DNA: TGCAGTGCTGTGGGACAGGGAATCGAGACCCAGTACTTC. Translation: CSAVGQGIETQYF.